Below are 9 T cell receptor beta chains sequenced from a single sample in a study of T cell repertoires in ileal Crohn's disease. Profiled with immunoSEQ multiplex PCR; TCRdb holds only in-frame clones, not every one. Counted here are around 2,600 clones, around three quarters occurring once; the ten biggest clones make up 35% to 45%. Time point denoted: neoterminal ileum biopsy at postoperative endoscopy, about 6 months after surgery. The sequenced sample was ileal tissue. All receptors derive from an adult with Crohn's disease.

The rearrangement joins TRBV19 to TRBJ2-7, with D possibly matching TRBD2 (8 bases). Germline assignment: CDR1 LNHDA and CDR2 SQIVND (reference sequence). The length of the CDR3 is 15 residues. V dropped 3 bases and J dropped 2 bases, with 14 bases sitting between them. The chain's CDR3 is CASSMGQRGPYEQYF. CDR3 in DNA: TGTGCCAGTAGTATGGGACAGCGGGGGCCCTACGAGCAGTACTTC.

The chain uses TRBV5-4 and TRBJ2-7; 8 positions match TRBD2. The V gene end was trimmed by 0 bases and the J gene end by 4 bases; junction bases not matched to a gene: 6. CDR3 length: 15 residues. Germline V gives CDR1 SGHNT, CDR2 YYREEE (reference sequence). The CDR3 spells CASSLETSVGYEQYF. Written as DNA, the CDR3 is TGTGCCAGCAGCTTGGAGACTAGCGTAGGATACGAGCAGTACTTC.

The rearrangement uses TRBV9 and TRBJ2-2; tentatively, D is TRBD1 (6 bases). V was cut by 4 bases and J by 6 bases, with 10 bases left in between. This CDR3 spans 13 amino acids. Germline V gives CDR1 SGDLS, CDR2 YYNGEE. CDR3: CASSTGHPGELFF. The CDR3 nucleotides read TGTGCCAGCAGCACGGGACACCCCGGGGAGCTGTTTTTT.

The rearrangement links TRBV4-3 to TRBJ1-4; no clear D. This CDR3 region has 15 residues. Germline values: CDR1 LGHNA, CDR2 YSLEER. With 0 bases removed from V and 0 bases from J, the gap between germline ends came to 5 bases. CDR3 in amino acids: CASSQDPATNEKLFF. The CDR3 DNA follows: TGCGCCAGCAGCCAAGATCCCGCAACTAATGAAAAACTGTTTTTT.

The table lists this clone with a count of one. The V call is TRBV18, the J call TRBJ2-5, with 7 bases matching TRBD2. The J call is doubtful: the DNA matches TRBJ2-7 better. The V gene's germline CDR1 is KGHSH and CDR2 LQKENI. This CDR3 contains 12 residues. The CDR3 is CASSPSGNEQYF. CDR3 sequence (DNA): TGTGCCAGCTCACCAAGCGGGAACGAGCAGTACTTC.

This CDR3 reads CASSGGRKSTEAFF. The CDR3 DNA is TGCGCCAGCAGCGGGGGCAGGAAGAGCACTGAAGCTTTCTTT. The rearrangement links TRBV5-1 to TRBJ1-1; maybe TRBD1 (6 bases). CDR1 is SGHRS and CDR2 is YFSETQ in the germline V gene. Deletions cut 4 bases from V and 4 bases from J, with 14 bases between. The CDR3 has 14 residues.

J is TRBJ2-1 and V is TRBV6-5, with 10 bases matching TRBD2. The junction had 4 bases not matched to a gene; V was cut back by 7 bases and J by 7 bases. The CDR3 is 13 residues long. Per germline, CDR1 MNHEY and CDR2 SVGAGI. CDR3 nucleotide sequence: TGTGCCAGCACCGTTAGCGGGAGGAATGAGCAGTTCTTC. Translation: CASTVSGRNEQFF.

The chain has TRBV19 and TRBJ2-1, with D maybe TRBD1 (6 bases). The CDR3 consists of 14 residues. Germline V CDR1 and CDR2: LNHDA, SQIVND (reference sequence). Trimming shortened V by 3 bases and J by 5 bases, and 11 bases separated the two germline ends. The chain's CDR3 is CASSIGQTHNEQFF. The CDR3 DNA reads as TGTGCCAGTAGTATTGGACAGACGCACAATGAGCAGTTCTTC.

This chain uses TRBV28 with TRBJ2-3; 10 positions agree with TRBD1. Unmatched junction bases numbered 8, after V lost 4 bases and J lost 4 bases. Germline V gives CDR1 MDHEN, CDR2 SYDVKM. The CDR3 spans 16 residues. The CDR3 region is CASSSRGTGASDTQYF. The CDR3, as DNA: TGTGCCAGCAGTTCTCGCGGGACAGGGGCGTCAGATACGCAGTATTTT.